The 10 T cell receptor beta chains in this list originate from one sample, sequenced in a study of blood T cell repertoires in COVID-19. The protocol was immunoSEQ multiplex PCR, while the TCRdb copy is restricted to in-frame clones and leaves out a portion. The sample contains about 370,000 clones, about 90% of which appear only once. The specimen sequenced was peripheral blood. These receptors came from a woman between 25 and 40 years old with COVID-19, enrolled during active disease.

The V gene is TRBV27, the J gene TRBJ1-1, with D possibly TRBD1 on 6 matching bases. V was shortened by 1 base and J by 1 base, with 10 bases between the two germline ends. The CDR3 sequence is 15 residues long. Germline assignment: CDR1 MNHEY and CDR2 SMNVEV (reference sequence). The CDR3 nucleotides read TGTGCCAGCAGTTTATGGGCAGGGGCGAACACTGAAGCTTTCTTT. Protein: CASSLWAGANTEAFF.

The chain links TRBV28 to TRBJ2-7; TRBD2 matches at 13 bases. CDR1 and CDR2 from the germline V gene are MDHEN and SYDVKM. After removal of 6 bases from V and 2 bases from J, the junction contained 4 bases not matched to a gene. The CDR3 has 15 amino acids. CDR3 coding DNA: TGTGCCAGCAGACTGACTAGCGGGGGGACCTACGAGCAGTACTTC. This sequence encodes CASRLTSGGTYEQYF.

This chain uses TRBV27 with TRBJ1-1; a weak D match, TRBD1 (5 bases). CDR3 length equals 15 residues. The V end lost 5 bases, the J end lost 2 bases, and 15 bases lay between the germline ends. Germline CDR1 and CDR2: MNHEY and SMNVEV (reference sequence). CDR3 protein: CASSRASTVNTEAFF. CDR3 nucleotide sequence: TGTGCCAGCAGTCGTGCCTCGACAGTTAACACTGAAGCTTTCTTT.

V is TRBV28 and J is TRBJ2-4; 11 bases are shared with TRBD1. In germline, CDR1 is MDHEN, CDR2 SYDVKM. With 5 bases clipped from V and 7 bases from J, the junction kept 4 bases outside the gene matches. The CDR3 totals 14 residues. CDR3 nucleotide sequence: TGTGCCAGCAGTGACGGGACAGGGGGGAACATTCAGTACTTC. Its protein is CASSDGTGGNIQYF.

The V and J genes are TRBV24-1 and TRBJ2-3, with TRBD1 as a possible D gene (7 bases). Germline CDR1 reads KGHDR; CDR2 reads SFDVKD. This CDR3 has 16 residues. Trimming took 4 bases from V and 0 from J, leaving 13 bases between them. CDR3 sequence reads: CATSDPTGTSTDTQYF. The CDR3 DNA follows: TGTGCCACCAGTGACCCGACAGGGACTAGCACAGATACGCAGTATTTT.

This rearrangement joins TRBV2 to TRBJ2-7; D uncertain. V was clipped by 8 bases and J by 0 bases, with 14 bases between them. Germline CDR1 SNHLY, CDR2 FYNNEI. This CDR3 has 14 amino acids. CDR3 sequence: CASGYTDVSYEQYV. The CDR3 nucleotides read TGTGCCAGCGGATACACAGACGTCTCCTACGAGCAGTACGTC.

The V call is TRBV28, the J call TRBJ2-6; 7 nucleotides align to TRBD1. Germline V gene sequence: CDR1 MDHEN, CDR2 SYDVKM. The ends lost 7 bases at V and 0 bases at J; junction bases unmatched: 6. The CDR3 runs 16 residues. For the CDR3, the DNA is TGTGCCAGCATCCTCGACAGGGCCTCTGGGGCCAACGTCCTGACTTTC. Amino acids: CASILDRASGANVLTF.

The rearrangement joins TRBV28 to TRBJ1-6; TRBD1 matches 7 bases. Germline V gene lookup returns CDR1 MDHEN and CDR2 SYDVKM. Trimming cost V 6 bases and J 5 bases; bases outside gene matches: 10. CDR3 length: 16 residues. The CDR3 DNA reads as TGTGCCAGCAGGGTACAGGGGCCACCCGATAATTCACCCCTCCACTTT. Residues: CASRVQGPPDNSPLHF. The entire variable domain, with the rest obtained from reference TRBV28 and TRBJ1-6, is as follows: DVKVTQSSRYLVKRTGEKVFLECVQDMDHENMFWYRQDPGLGLRLIYFSYDVKMKEKGDIPEGYSVSREKKERFSLILESASTNQTSMYLCASRVQGPPDNSPLHFGNGTRLTVT.

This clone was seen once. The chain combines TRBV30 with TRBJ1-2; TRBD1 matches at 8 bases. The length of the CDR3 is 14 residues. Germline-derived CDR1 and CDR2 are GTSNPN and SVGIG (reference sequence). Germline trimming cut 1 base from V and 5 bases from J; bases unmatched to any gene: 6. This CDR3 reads CAWSADRGLYGYTF. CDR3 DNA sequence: TGTGCCTGGAGTGCCGACAGGGGCCTGTATGGCTACACCTTC.

DNA of the CDR3: TGTGCCAGCAGCTCCCTCCTTAGCTCTCGTGGGGGGGCCAACGTCCTGACTTTC. Translation gives CASSSLLSSRGGANVLTF. The chain uses TRBV5-6 and TRBJ2-6; D ambiguous. CDR1 is SGHDT, CDR2 YYEEEE, per germline. The CDR3 totals 18 residues. The V gene lost 3 bases and the J gene lost 4 bases, with 20 bases spanning the gap.